The subject of this entry is one T cell receptor beta chain. No cognate antigen has been identified for it. Nothing much larger sits one base from this clone, and base qualities are not available. Collaborating institutions collected whole blood in K2EDTA tubes following their own protocols. Collaborator samples were shipped for TCRbeta analysis as frozen whole blood, isolated PBMCs, or DNA extracted from either sample type. At the junction V is shortened by 9 bases and J by 9 bases; bases outside the gene matches: 8. The CDR3 measures 12 amino acids from cysteine to phenylalanine. Left in the record is the CDR3 DNA by itself, 36 bases read in frame from the first base. The germline V gene encodes CDR1 SNHLY and CDR2 FYNNEI. TCRbeta CDR3 regions were amplified from genomic DNA by means of the immunoSEQ Assay, a bias-controlled multiplex PCR. Under the source paper's analysis protocol: The number of nucleated cells in each sample was estimated from the amplification of reference gene primers within the assay. To quantify the absolute abundance of each unique TCRbeta CDR3 rearrangement, sequence reads were collapsed and filtered. For each sample, productive Simpson clonality was calculated as the square root of Simpson's diversity index over productive rearrangements. TCRdb took over this immuneACCESS table, retaining in-frame rearrangements with V and J assigned. Such tables are incomplete; in checked studies, under half of the missing clones stem from an unresolved V gene, and the remainder is unexplained. For V, J and clone size, that table is used; D and trimming come from the DNA. The sample has fewer than 110,000 clones on record, roughly 87% of them singletons. Approximately 6.2% of the sample goes to the ten largest clones.

The data were taken from a study of blood T cell repertoires in COVID-19 (TCRdb year 2020). Study-wide context: Samples covering the acute and convalescent phases of COVID-19 were provided by collaborators in the United States, Italy and Spain. The repertoires were released in a freely available public database intended as a resource for research on the immune response to SARS-CoV-2. Subjects who had been exposed to COVID-19, were actively infected with it, or had recovered from it provided the deeply sampled blood TCRbeta repertoires that made up the dataset. The material from the prospective study consisted of cDNA or gDNA derived from T cells, B-cell-depleted T cells, or PBMCs. Where available, HLA class I and class II types were taken from metadata supplied by the sample provider and were not determined by assay-based typing. Nearly every sample came with metadata listing a de-identified subject ID, COVID-19 status, age in years and sex. Samples were obtained from the ongoing ImmuneRACE study (first 160 participants) and from roughly 1,300 subjects provided by 6 global collaborators. The research as a whole found: The quantity of clinical and demographic metadata differed by source and by participant and was supplied without curation.

Here the chain combines TRBV2 and TRBJ2-1; the junction holds 7 bases that match TRBD2. Sample: peripheral blood. This TCR was sampled from a human donor in a cohort sampled during active COVID-19. The CDR3 region has the sequence CARGEGRGEQFF. Read as DNA, the sequence is TGTGCCAGGGGGGAGGGTCGAGGTGAGCAGTTCTTC.